The 21 T cell receptor beta chains reported below all come from one sample, sequenced in a study of T cell repertoires in cytomegalovirus infection (dated by TCRdb to between 2019 and 2020). Sequencing instrument: Illumina HiSeq 1500. TCRdb reprocessing: public reads trimmed at Q25 with fastp, clones called with MiXCR, in-frame beta chains kept. Records with the same CDR3 protein are collapsed into one entry carrying the most frequent genes and DNA. For this sample the table gives 350,000 to 500,000 distinct CDR3 sequences, of which roughly 30% were detected only once. The ten largest clones take up around 13% of the sample. The sample taken for sequencing was PBMCs. Receptor source: a human donor in good health (CMV status not recorded). Some clones in this sample may be carry-over from other donors' samples.

This clonotype was detected ten times or more. The rearrangement links TRBV4-3 to TRBJ1-1; 8 positions agree with TRBD1. Germline assignment: CDR1 LGHNA and CDR2 YSLEER. The ends lost 3 bases at V and 1 base at J; junction bases unmatched: 7. The CDR3 covers 16 residues. The CDR3 coding sequence is TGCGCCAGCAGCCAGAGGCGGGACAGGCGGAACACTGAAGCTTTCTTT. Amino acids: CASSQRRDRRNTEAFF.

This clonotype was recorded at least ten times. The chain joins TRBV7-6 to TRBJ2-3, with 9 bases that match TRBD1. Losses at the gene ends were 2 bases for V and 4 bases for J; bases not matched to a gene: 4. The germline gives CDR1 SGHVS, CDR2 FNYEAQ. This CDR3 has 15 residues. In nucleotides, the CDR3 is TGTGCCAGCAGCTTACGGGGGACAGGGCCAGATACGCAGTATTTT. As protein: CASSLRGTGPDTQYF.

In its sample, this clonotype was seen a few times. This chain connects TRBV5-4 to TRBJ2-6; D not resolved. The CDR3 loop spans 15 amino acids. CDR1 and CDR2 from the germline V gene are SGHNT and YYREEE (reference sequence). V shed 0 bases and J shed 1 base, with 5 bases lying between them. CDR3 bases: TGTGCCAGCAGCTTGGACGGGTCTGGGGCCAACGTCCTGACTTTC. Its translation: CASSLDGSGANVLTF.

This clonotype was seen just once. The missing conserved phenylalanine or tryptophan at the end of this CDR3 makes a read error likely. V gene TRBV12-3 or TRBV12-4 combines with J gene TRBJ2-5; 8 nucleotides agree with TRBD2. V shed 3 bases and J 0 bases; nucleotides not matched to a gene: 6. The CDR3 runs to 16 residues. CDR3 sequence reads: CASSLSRGGYQETQYC. CDR3 nucleotides: TGTGCCAGCAGTTTGAGCCGGGGGGGGTACCAAGAGACCCAGTACTGC.

This clonotype has just a few counts. The V gene is TRBV27, the J gene TRBJ2-4, with unresolved D. The CDR3 is 15 amino acids. Germline CDR1 reads MNHEY; CDR2 reads SMNVEV (reference sequence). V lost 4 bases and J 7 bases, leaving 17 bases between the germline ends. CDR3 DNA sequence: TGTGCCAGCAGTTCAGGACCGACTTTATGGAACATTCAGTACTTC. Protein product: CASSSGPTLWNIQYF.

This clonotype was observed a handful of times. J is TRBJ2-1 and V is TRBV29-1, with 11 bases identical to TRBD2. J gave up 6 bases and V 4 bases, and 14 bases lay outside the gene matches. The CDR3 covers 17 residues. Per the germline V gene, CDR1 is SQVTM and CDR2 is ANQGSEA. The CDR3 is CSVGFVAGGPMGNEQFF. CDR3 nucleotide sequence: TGCAGCGTTGGATTCGTAGCGGGGGGGCCCATGGGCAATGAGCAGTTCTTC.

This clonotype was found a few times. V is TRBV28 and J is TRBJ1-1, with TRBD1 as a possible D gene (5 bases). Germline V gene lookup returns CDR1 MDHEN and CDR2 SYDVKM. The CDR3 spans 14 residues. The germline V and J ends were trimmed by 3 bases and 3 bases, with 11 bases remaining between them. In nucleotides, the CDR3 is TGTGCCAGCAGTTTCCTGGACATCCACACTGAAGCTTTCTTT. Amino acids: CASSFLDIHTEAFF.

This sequence joins TRBV6-5 and TRBJ2-7, with 7 bases lining up with TRBD2. Germline V gene data show CDR1 as MNHEY and CDR2 as SVGAGI. The CDR3 covers 15 residues. After removal of 4 bases from V and 1 base from J, the junction contained 7 bases not matched to a gene. CDR3 coding DNA: TGTGCCAGCAGTTCCCTTAGCGGGTCTTCCTACGAGCAGTACTTC. It specifies CASSSLSGSSYEQYF.

This clonotype appeared a few times. The chain has TRBV7-9 and TRBJ2-2; the match to TRBD1 covers 9 bases. This CDR3 is 18 amino acids long. The germline CDR1 and CDR2 sequences are SEHNR and FQNEAQ (reference sequence). Germline trimming cut 2 bases from V and 0 bases from J; bases unmatched to any gene: 7. CDR3 sequence (DNA): TGTGCCAGCAGCTTAATTTGGGGACAGGGAACGAACACCGGGGAGCTGTTTTTT. Its translation: CASSLIWGQGTNTGELFF.

The rearrangement joins TRBV29-1 to TRBJ1-2; TRBD1 is a possible D gene (5 bases). The CDR3 loop spans 13 amino acids. The germline V and J ends were trimmed by 6 bases and 7 bases, with 18 bases remaining between them. Germline V gives CDR1 SQVTM, CDR2 ANQGSEA. This chain's CDR3 is CSVGTGSLAGYTF. The CDR3 nucleotides read TGCAGCGTCGGGACGGGTAGTTTGGCTGGCTACACCTTC.

V gene TRBV10-3 combines with J gene TRBJ2-6; D remains unclear. Germline lookup yields CDR1 ENHRY and CDR2 SYGVKD. V was cut by 6 bases and J by 11 bases, with 17 bases left in between. The CDR3 has 14 amino acids. The CDR3 nucleotides are TGTGCCATCAGGAGAGATAGTCGTAGCTACGTCCTGACTTTC. This gives the protein CAIRRDSRSYVLTF.

The V call is TRBV11-2, the J call TRBJ1-1; no clear D gene. The CDR3 spans 15 residues. Germline V gives CDR1 SGHAT, CDR2 FQNNGV. V was cut by 4 bases and J by 4 bases, with 16 bases left in between. CDR3 sequence reads: CASSSALLRSTEAFF. CDR3 sequence (DNA): TGTGCCAGCAGCTCCGCCCTTTTAAGGAGCACTGAAGCTTTCTTT.

This clonotype was found a few times. This chain connects TRBV3-1 to TRBJ2-3, with 14 nucleotides matching TRBD2. Germline V lookup: CDR1 LGHDT, CDR2 YNNKEL (reference sequence). CDR3 length equals 21 residues. J gave up 0 bases and V 0 bases, and 11 bases lay outside the gene matches. CDR3 bases: TGTGCCAGCAGCCAAGAAGATGTTGGGACTAGCGGGGGCCCTAGCACAGATACGCAGTATTTT. Translating gives CASSQEDVGTSGGPSTDTQYF.

This clonotype was picked up a small number of times. V and J are TRBV20-1 and TRBJ2-6; perhaps TRBD1 as D (5 bases). Germline assignment: CDR1 DFQATT and CDR2 SNEGSKA (reference sequence). This CDR3 comprises 13 residues. Trimming took off 3 bases at V and 2 bases at J, with 5 bases between the two ends. DNA for the CDR3: TGCAGTGCTAGGACAGCTGGGGCCAACGTCCTGACTTTC. Translation: CSARTAGANVLTF.

This clonotype was recorded only once. The gene calls are TRBV5-6 and TRBJ2-7, with 7 bases that match TRBD2. Germline CDR1 and CDR2: SGHDT and YYEEEE. V shed 5 bases, J shed 3 bases, and the junction held 8 bases outside the gene matches. The CDR3 runs to 14 residues. The CDR3 DNA is TGTGCCAGCAGAGGGAGCGGGGTTTACTACGAGCAGTACTTC. Translated: CASRGSGVYYEQYF.

This clonotype was picked up many times. The chain combines TRBV4-1 with TRBJ1-5; 7 bases agree with TRBD1. The CDR3 runs 16 residues. The V segment lost 0 bases and the J segment 4 bases; nucleotides outside the gene matches: 6. Germline CDR1 reads MGHRA; CDR2 reads YSYEKL. CDR3 loop: CASSQDWTGGNQPQHF. In DNA, the CDR3 is TGCGCCAGCAGCCAAGATTGGACAGGCGGTAATCAGCCCCAGCATTTT.

There are many counts of this clonotype. This chain joins TRBV27 and TRBJ1-2, with 7 bases aligning to TRBD1. The V segment lost 8 bases and the J segment 2 bases; nucleotides outside the gene matches: 11. The CDR3 spans 15 residues. Germline V gives CDR1 MNHEY, CDR2 SMNVEV (reference sequence). The CDR3 is CASRENRDRNYGYTF. CDR3 sequence (DNA): TGTGCCAGCCGAGAAAACCGGGACAGAAACTATGGCTACACCTTC.

This clonotype was picked up many times. CDR3 amino acids: CASSEFLGPGQGYTF. CDR3 nucleotides: TGTGCCAGCAGTGAATTTTTGGGACCGGGACAAGGCTACACCTTC. The chain carries TRBV2 and TRBJ1-2, with D possibly being TRBD1 (6 bases). Germline V gene lookup returns CDR1 SNHLY and CDR2 FYNNEI. The CDR3 is made up of 15 amino acids. V lost 2 bases and J 8 bases, leaving 18 bases between the germline ends.

This clonotype was seen at least ten times. The chain carries TRBV10-3 and TRBJ2-2, with D possibly called TRBD1 or TRBD2 (6 bases each). The CDR3 is made up of 12 amino acids. Germline CDR1 ENHRY, CDR2 SYGVKD. As DNA, the CDR3 is TGTGCGATCGGAGGGGGCACCGGGGAGCTGTTTTTT. Translation gives CAIGGGTGELFF.

The chain couples TRBV11-2 to TRBJ2-7; D perhaps matches TRBD1 (6 bases). Trimming shortened V by 5 bases and J by 4 bases, and 9 bases separated the two germline ends. The CDR3 totals 12 residues. Germline V lookup: CDR1 SGHAT, CDR2 FQNNGV. CDR3 in DNA: TGTGCCAGCAGCAAAGGGGGTTACGAGCAGTACTTC. This sequence encodes CASSKGGYEQYF. The full variable domain, rest sourced from reference TRBV11-2 and TRBJ2-7, is EAGVAQSPRYKIIEKRQSVAFWCNPISGHATLYWYQQILGQGPKLLIQFQNNGVVDDSQLPKDRFSAERLKGVDSTLKIQPAKLEDSAVYLCASSKGGYEQYFGPGTRLTVT.

V is TRBV7-9 and J is TRBJ2-4, with D perhaps given as TRBD1 or TRBD2 (5 bases each). Germline V CDR1 and CDR2: SEHNR, FQNEAQ (reference sequence). V gave up 5 bases and J gave up 0 bases, with 11 bases separating them. This CDR3 spans 15 amino acids. CDR3 nucleotides: TGTGCCAGCAGCCCCCTTGGGGGAGCCAAAAACATTCAGTACTTC. Its translation: CASSPLGGAKNIQYF.